This T cell receptor beta chain derives from a study of cytomegalovirus exposure and HLA in healthy donors. Everyone who donated was a healthy bone marrow donor. 13 Jbeta primers and 60 Vbeta primers were used for the PCR. Sequencing was performed with immunoSEQ multiplex PCR; in TCRdb, only in-frame clones are kept and a portion is missing. The sample lists about 180,000 clones; 75% to 85% were seen once. Germline V gene lookup returns CDR1 LGHNA and CDR2 YSLEER. Trimming at V came to 3 bases and at J to 2 bases, leaving 6 bases not matched to a gene. The CDR3 runs 15 residues. Specimen: PBMCs. The chain combines TRBV4-3 with TRBJ2-5; 7 bases map to TRBD2. This sequence originates from a woman aged 25-40 years in good health and CMV-seropositive. The CDR3 protein is CASSQFLAEQETQYF. The CDR3 bases are TGCGCCAGCAGCCAGTTCCTAGCGGAGCAAGAGACCCAGTACTTC.